Listed below are T cell receptor beta chains from one sample, sequenced in a study of beta chain features in type 1 diabetes. Profiled with immunoSEQ multiplex PCR; TCRdb holds only in-frame clones, not every one. The repertoire consists of a few hundred thousand clones, with approximately 15% occurring once and the leading ten covering roughly 0.04%. The sequenced sample consisted of naive CD4+ T cells from blood. The source is a man between 25 and 39 years old in good health. Both conserved end residues are part of each CDR3. Expanded clones get a size class; other rows say once, few or many, or leave the size out.

CDR3 protein,clone size,V gene
CASSPLGPSYEQYF,-,TRBV9
CSVEEGPDTQYF,few,TRBV29-1
CASSLVPGRETQYF,few,TRBV11-3
CASSQEGGQGGAFF,-,TRBV4-3
CASSLVGTSGGNTQYF,-,TRBV7-6
CASSLRAQGDTQYF,-,TRBV5-4
CAFTEAFF,few,TRBV27
CASSLAGHTGELFF,few,TRBV13
CASSLASQTSTDTQYF,-,TRBV7-2
CASSLRRGYSYNEQFF,-,TRBV5-4
CASSAGQTNTEAFF,-,TRBV2
CASIPSGGNTEAFF,few,TRBV28
CASSWEGRKYGYTF,-,TRBV28
CASSPLGGGGLTDTQYF,-,TRBV7-3
CASRSLGRGQETQYF,few,TRBV6-5
CASSPDRRTYEQYF,-,TRBV18